This T cell receptor (beta chain) comes out of a study of cytotoxic CD8 clonotypes in ibrutinib-treated CLL. Study-level background: Sequenced samples delivered averages of 255,043 productive templates and 87,000 or so productive rearrangements.

General study findings and limits: Baseline values of clonality outstripped age-matched healthy donors and followed circulating CD8+ T-cell counts. Before falling back toward baseline at progression, clonality had risen at the time of ibrutinib response.

Per germline, CDR1 MNHNS and CDR2 SASEGT. This CDR3 contains 14 residues. Deletions cut 10 bases from V and 2 bases from J, with 14 bases between. Sequencing used immunoSEQ multiplex PCR; TCRdb keeps in-frame clones, though not all of them. The sample records 25,000 to 30,000 clones, 85% being singletons. In the case of this clone: Antigen unknown.

The receptor's source is a human donor with chronic lymphocytic leukemia. The sample was PBMCs, taken after 24 months of ibrutinib treatment. The chain joins TRBV6-1 to TRBJ2-2; D unresolved. CDR3 sequence (DNA): TGTGCCACCGCCGATGGACCAAACACCGGGGAGCTGTTTTTT. It encodes CATADGPNTGELFF.